A single sample is the source of the 27 T cell receptor beta chains below, sequenced in a study of blood T cell repertoires in COVID-19. Method: immunoSEQ multiplex PCR; TCRdb's copy keeps in-frame clones and lacks some. The top ten clones hold roughly 5% of a sample with 150,000 to 200,000 clones, roughly 82% of them seen once. The sequenced sample was PBMCs or T cells enriched from blood (not recorded which). These receptor sequences come from a woman aged 55-69 years with acute COVID-19.

The chain uses TRBV6-4 and TRBJ2-7; the match to TRBD2 covers 8 bases. V was clipped by 0 bases and J by 1 base; unmatched bases: 5. CDR1 is MRHNA and CDR2 is SNTAGT in the germline V gene. This CDR3 spans 16 amino acids. This CDR3 is CASSDSTGGASYEQYV. CDR3 DNA: TGTGCCAGCAGTGACTCCACCGGGGGGGCGTCCTACGAGCAGTACGTC.

This clone was seen only a few times. This rearrangement joins TRBV7-9 to TRBJ2-1, with 14 bases that match TRBD2. The CDR3 spans 17 residues. CDR1 is SEHNR and CDR2 is FQNEAQ in the germline V gene (reference sequence). After removal of 4 bases from V and 3 bases from J, the junction contained 5 bases not matched to a gene. CDR3 in amino acids: CASSSRTSGGYYNEQFF. The CDR3 DNA sequence: TGTGCCAGCAGCTCCAGGACTAGCGGGGGGTACTACAATGAGCAGTTCTTC.

This chain links TRBV7-2 with TRBJ2-7; 7 nucleotides align to TRBD1. The germline CDR1 and CDR2 sequences are SGHTA and FQGNSA. J was trimmed by 6 bases and V by 4 bases; bases with no gene match: 6. This CDR3 has 13 amino acids. The CDR3 coding sequence is TGTGCCAGCAGCTCCTACAGGGGATCCGAGCAGTACGTC. Residues: CASSSYRGSEQYV.

The gene calls are TRBV10-1 and TRBJ1-1; a possible D gene is TRBD1 (6 bases). Germline CDR1 is WNHNN and CDR2 is SYGVQD (reference sequence). This CDR3 has 14 residues. The V end was cut by 4 bases, the J end by 2 bases, with 11 bases between. CDR3 sequence reads: CASSAGQPNTEAFF. In nucleotides, the CDR3 is TGCGCCAGCAGTGCCGGACAGCCAAACACTGAAGCTTTCTTT.

This chain joins TRBV7-9 and TRBJ1-3; D may be TRBD1 (6 bases). This CDR3 spans 16 amino acids. The germline V and J ends were trimmed by 1 base and 0 bases, with 10 bases remaining between them. The germline V gene encodes CDR1 SEHNR and CDR2 FQNEAQ (reference sequence). CDR3 sequence: CASSLEDSLSGNTIYF. CDR3 nucleotides: TGTGCCAGCAGCTTAGAGGACAGCCTCTCTGGAAACACCATATATTTT.

V is TRBV10-1 and J is TRBJ2-7; TRBD2 matches 10 bases. CDR1 is WNHNN and CDR2 is SYGVQD in the germline V gene (reference sequence). This CDR3 spans 14 amino acids. Trimming removed 4 bases from V and 5 bases from J; junction bases left unmatched: 5. The CDR3 region is CASSASGSNHEQYF. DNA of the CDR3: TGCGCCAGCAGTGCTAGCGGGAGCAACCACGAGCAGTACTTC.

This sequence joins TRBV14 and TRBJ2-1; 10 bases are a match to TRBD1. The J segment lost 8 bases and the V segment lost 4 bases, leaving 5 bases of the junction unmatched. This CDR3 is 14 amino acids long. Germline V lookup: CDR1 SGHDN, CDR2 FVKESK. CDR3 DNA: TGTGCCAGCAGCCCCGGACAGGGGGAGGATGAGCAGTTCTTC. This codes for CASSPGQGEDEQFF.

This clone was counted ten times or more. V and J are TRBV19 and TRBJ2-2; 8 bases are a match to TRBD2. In germline, CDR1 is LNHDA, CDR2 SQIVND (reference sequence). With V trimmed by 5 bases and J by 6 bases, 11 bases remained unmatched. This CDR3 has 16 amino acids. The DNA of the CDR3 is TGTGCCAGTAGTGGGGGTAGCGGGGCCGGGCCCGGGGAGCTGTTTTTT. As protein: CASSGGSGAGPGELFF.

The V gene is TRBV28, the J gene TRBJ1-2; D unresolved. This CDR3 contains 13 residues. The V and J ends lost 10 bases and 2 bases respectively, with 14 bases between them. The germline V gene has CDR1 MDHEN and CDR2 SYDVKM. Here the CDR3 reads CATTLAGNYGYTF. The CDR3 DNA follows: TGTGCCACCACCCTTGCGGGAAACTATGGCTACACCTTC.

V and J are TRBV3-1 (or the pseudogene TRBV3-2) and TRBJ2-1, with TRBD2 matching over 12 bases. The CDR3 spans 18 residues. Per germline, CDR1 LGHDT and CDR2 YNNKEL (reference sequence). Losses at the gene ends were 2 bases for V and 6 bases for J; bases not matched to a gene: 11. CDR3 in DNA: TGTGCCAGCAGCCAAAAACTAGCGGGGGGCCCCCGGTTCAATGAGCAGTTCTTC. This translates into CASSQKLAGGPRFNEQFF.

The J gene is TRBJ1-2, the V gene TRBV14; D gene unclear. Germline assignment: CDR1 SGHDN and CDR2 FVKESK. The CDR3 covers 15 residues. The V end lost 1 base, the J end lost 5 bases, and 14 bases lay between the germline ends. CDR3 nucleotides: TGTGCCAGCAGCCAAGTAGTGGCAGACAAGTATGGCTACACCTTC. Encoded protein: CASSQVVADKYGYTF.

This chain connects TRBV24-1 to TRBJ1-3; 7 bases map to TRBD1. V lost 4 bases, J lost 0 bases, and 5 bases stayed unmatched. The CDR3 length is 16 residues. In germline, CDR1 is KGHDR, CDR2 SFDVKD. In nucleotides, the CDR3 is TGTGCCACCAGTGACCCTAGGACAGGCTCTGGAAACACCATATATTTT. This translates into CATSDPRTGSGNTIYF.

The CDR3 bases are TGCGCCAGCAGCTGGACAGGAGATACCTACGAGCAGTACTTC. As protein: CASSWTGDTYEQYF. The chain is built from TRBV5-1 and TRBJ2-7, with 7 bases matching TRBD1. The CDR3 spans 14 residues. Trimming removed 3 bases from V and 2 bases from J; junction bases left unmatched: 5. Germline V gene lookup returns CDR1 SGHRS and CDR2 YFSETQ.

The rearrangement joins TRBV18 to TRBJ2-7; tentative D call: TRBD2 (5 bases). Germline V CDR1 and CDR2: KGHSH, LQKENI. The CDR3 extends over 13 amino acids. V was trimmed by 3 bases and J by 1 base, leaving 7 bases between them. The CDR3 loop is CASSPGVSYEQYV. The CDR3 nucleotides read TGTGCCAGCTCACCCGGGGTATCCTACGAGCAGTACGTC.

As regards this clone: Other DNA sequences in this specimen translate into the identical CDR3. This chain joins TRBV11-2 and TRBJ2-3; 11 bases are shared with TRBD2. The CDR3 has 16 amino acids. J was trimmed by 3 bases and V by 5 bases; bases with no gene match: 7. Per germline, CDR1 SGHAT and CDR2 FQNNGV. The CDR3 nucleotides are TGTGCCAGCAGCCCCCGACTAGCGGGGTCGACAGATACGCAGTATTTT. Its translation is CASSPRLAGSTDTQYF.

V usage is TRBV2 and J usage is TRBJ2-7, with D unresolved. CDR1 and CDR2 (germline): SNHLY, FYNNEI. The ends were cut back, 8 bases at V and 2 bases at J, with 4 bases in the middle. The CDR3 spans 10 residues. The CDR3 DNA reads as TGTGCCAGCCGGGCCTACGAGCAGTACTTC. Translating it yields CASRAYEQYF.

The chain links TRBV2 to TRBJ2-1, with unresolved D. CDR3 length equals 14 residues. CDR1 SNHLY and CDR2 FYNNEI come from the germline V gene. V was trimmed by 2 bases and J by 1 base, leaving 6 bases between them. The CDR3 DNA sequence: TGTGCCAGCAGTGAACACAGATCCTACAATGAGCAGTTCTTC. Its translation is CASSEHRSYNEQFF. The complete variable domain, with remaining parts taken from reference TRBV2 and TRBJ2-1, reads EPEVTQTPSHQVTQMGQEVILRCVPISNHLYFYWYRQILGQKVEFLVSFYNNEISEKSEIFDDQFSVERPDGSNFTLKIRSTKLEDSAMYFCASSEHRSYNEQFFGPGTRLTVL.

The chain recombines TRBV27 with TRBJ1-6; a possible D gene is TRBD1 (6 bases). Between the trimmed V and J ends, which lost 2 bases and 7 bases, there was a span of 12 bases. Per the germline V gene, CDR1 is MNHEY and CDR2 is SMNVEV (reference sequence). The CDR3 sequence is 15 residues long. CDR3 nucleotide sequence: TGTGCCAGCAGTTTAGTCGGGACAAACAATTCACCCCTCCACTTT. Protein product: CASSLVGTNNSPLHF.

This chain joins TRBV11-3 and TRBJ2-2; D may be TRBD2 (6 bases). Germline CDR1 SGHNT, CDR2 YENEEA. Trimming shortened V by 2 bases and J by 1 base, and 8 bases separated the two germline ends. The CDR3 contains 15 residues. CDR3: CASSLWGENTGELFF. DNA of the CDR3: TGTGCCAGCAGCTTATGGGGGGAGAACACCGGGGAGCTGTTTTTT.

The rearrangement joins TRBV23-1 to TRBJ2-1; 9 bases align to TRBD2. TRBV23-1 qualifies as an ORF whose function is uncertain. V gave up 0 bases and J gave up 6 bases; unmatched junction bases: 12. There are 18 residues in the CDR3. CDR3 nucleotides: TGCGCCAGCAGTCAATCAGGAGCGGGAGGCTATACTCGCAATGAGCAGTTCTTC. Its translation is CASSQSGAGGYTRNEQFF.

The rearrangement links TRBV2 to TRBJ1-3; TRBD1 aligns across 8 bases. From germline, CDR1 is SNHLY and CDR2 FYNNEI. V lost 7 bases to trimming and J lost 7 bases; unmatched junction nucleotides: 6. This CDR3 has 13 amino acids. CDR3 loop: CASTTGGANTIYF. For the CDR3, the DNA is TGTGCCAGCACCACAGGGGGTGCGAACACCATATATTTT.

The chain carries TRBV6-2 or TRBV6-3 and TRBJ1-1; perhaps TRBD1 as D (6 bases). Germline V CDR1 and CDR2: MNHEY, SVGEGT. Trimming left V 3 bases short and J 11 bases short, with 19 bases between. The CDR3 has 14 amino acids. CDR3 region: CASSYHGPRQGAFF. CDR3 coding DNA: TGTGCCAGCAGTTATCACGGACCCCGGCAGGGGGCTTTCTTT.

V is TRBV19 and J is TRBJ1-2, with 7 bases that match TRBD1. The trim removed 8 bases at V and 3 bases at J, leaving 9 bases unmatched. The germline CDR1 and CDR2 sequences are LNHDA and SQIVND (reference sequence). This CDR3 contains 14 residues. This CDR3 reads CASGTALWDYGYTF. The DNA for the CDR3 is TGTGCCAGTGGGACAGCGCTTTGGGACTATGGCTACACCTTC. The whole variable domain, filled in from reference TRBV19 and TRBJ1-2, reads DGGITQSPKYLFRKEGQNVTLSCEQNLNHDAMYWYRQDPGQGLRLIYYSQIVNDFQKGDIAEGYSVSREKKESFPLTVTSAQKNPTAFYLCASGTALWDYGYTFGSGTRLTVV.

In its sample, this clone was seen many times. For the CDR3, the DNA is TGTGCCAGCATCCGGAGGGGGAGGGGGTACAATGAGCAGTTCTTC. Its protein is CASIRRGRGYNEQFF. The chain carries TRBV9 and TRBJ2-1, with D possibly being TRBD2 (7 bases). The CDR3 sequence is 15 residues long. Trimming pared 6 bases from V and 4 bases from J, leaving 17 bases between. Germline V gives CDR1 SGDLS, CDR2 YYNGEE.

The gene calls are TRBV7-2 and TRBJ2-7; tentatively, D is TRBD2 (5 bases). There are 14 residues in the CDR3. V was trimmed by 5 bases and J by 6 bases, leaving 17 bases between them. In germline, CDR1 is SGHTA, CDR2 FQGNSA. The CDR3 coding sequence is TGTGCCAGCAGCCCCCGGGTCCACGCGGGCGAGCAGTACTTC. Protein: CASSPRVHAGEQYF. Based on the CDR3 plus reference TRBV7-2 and TRBJ2-7, the full variable domain is GAGVSQSPSNKVTEKGKDVELRCDPISGHTALYWYRQSLGQGLEFLIYFQGNSAPDKSGLPSDRFSAERTGGSVSTLTIQRTQQEDSAVYLCASSPRVHAGEQYFGPGTRLTVT.

V and J are TRBV4-3 and TRBJ2-3; D perhaps matches TRBD1 (5 bases). V was pared by 4 bases and J by 1 base, with 15 bases between. There are 16 residues in the CDR3. The germline V gene has CDR1 LGHNA and CDR2 YSLEER. This CDR3 is CASSPDGAPGTDTQYF. Here the CDR3 DNA reads TGCGCCAGCAGCCCGGATGGGGCCCCTGGCACAGATACGCAGTATTTT.

This chain joins TRBV12-5 and TRBJ2-3; 8 nucleotides align to TRBD2. The CDR3 consists of 13 residues. The ends lost 8 bases at V and 9 bases at J; junction bases unmatched: 10. CDR1 and CDR2 from the germline V gene are LGHNT and FRNRAP. In DNA, the CDR3 is TGTGCTAGTCGAGCGGGGGCCCAACCGACGCAGTATTTT. This gives the protein CASRAGAQPTQYF.